The sequence of this T cell receptor beta chain was determined in a study of T cell responses to AZD1222 COVID-19 vaccine. Study conclusions and caveats: Elevations in Spike-specific TCR breadth and depth followed administration of two AZD1222 doses. AZD1222 recipients seropositive at baseline numbered only five to seven.

Using immunoSEQ multiplex PCR, the repertoire was profiled, and TCRdb retains in-frame clones only, with some absent. Of 150,000 to 200,000 clones listed, 80% to 95% are singletons. The CDR3 has 15 residues. V shed 3 bases and J 9 bases; nucleotides not matched to a gene: 5. Germline CDR1 reads MDHEN; CDR2 reads SYDVKM. In regard to this clone: Its antigen remains unidentified.

The chain has TRBV28 and TRBJ1-6; 10 bases map to TRBD1. This TCR was sampled from an adult who received the AZD1222 COVID-19 vaccine. The sequencing used peripheral blood, collected 28 days after the second AZD1222 dose. The chain's CDR3 is CASSFSTGGGSPLHF. In DNA form, the CDR3 reads TGTGCCAGCAGTTTCTCGACAGGGGGCGGTTCACCCCTCCACTTT.